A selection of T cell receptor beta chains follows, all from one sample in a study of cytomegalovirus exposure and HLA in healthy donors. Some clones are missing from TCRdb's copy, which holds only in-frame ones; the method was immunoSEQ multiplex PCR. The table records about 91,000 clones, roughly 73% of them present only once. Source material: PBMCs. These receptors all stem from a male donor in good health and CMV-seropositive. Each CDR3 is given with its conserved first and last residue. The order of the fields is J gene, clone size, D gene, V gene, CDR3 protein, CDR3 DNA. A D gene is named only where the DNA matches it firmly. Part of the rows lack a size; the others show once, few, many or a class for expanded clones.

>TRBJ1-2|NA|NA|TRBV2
CASSPSVFYGYTF
TGTGCCAGCAGTCCCAGCGTTTTCTATGGCTACACCTTC
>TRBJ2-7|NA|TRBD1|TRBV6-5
CASSYPGQLEQYF
TGTGCCAGCAGTTACCCGGGACAGCTCGAGCAGTACTTC
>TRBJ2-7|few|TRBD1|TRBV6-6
CATGTGVAYEQYF
TGTGCCACTGGAACAGGGGTAGCCTACGAGCAGTACTTC
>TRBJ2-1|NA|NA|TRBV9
CASSVLGGSYNEQFF
TGTGCCAGCAGCGTTTTGGGGGGCTCCTACAATGAGCAGTTCTTC
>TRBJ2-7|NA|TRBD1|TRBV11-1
CASSPSDRGFYEQYF
TGTGCCAGCAGCCCGTCGGACAGGGGATTCTACGAGCAGTACTTC
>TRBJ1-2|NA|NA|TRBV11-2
CASSTNQGRRGYTF
TGTGCCAGCAGCACCAACCAAGGGCGGAGGGGCTACACCTTC
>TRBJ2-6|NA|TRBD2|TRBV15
CATSSLTSGSSGANVLTF
TGTGCCACCAGCAGTCTGACTAGCGGGAGCTCTGGGGCCAACGTCCTGACTTTC
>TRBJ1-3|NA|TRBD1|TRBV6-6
CASRDREWENTIYF
TGTGCCAGCCGGGACAGGGAATGGGAAAACACCATATATTTT
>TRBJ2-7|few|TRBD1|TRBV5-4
CASSLGQGFSYEQYF
TGTGCCAGCAGCTTGGGACAGGGATTCTCCTACGAGCAGTACTTC
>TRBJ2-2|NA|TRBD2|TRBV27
CASRGLAGNTGELFF
TGTGCCAGCAGGGGACTAGCGGGGAACACCGGGGAGCTGTTTTTT
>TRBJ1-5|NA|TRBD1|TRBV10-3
CAIRTSDRGGNQPQHF
TGTGCCATCAGGACCTCGGACAGGGGAGGCAATCAGCCCCAGCATTTT
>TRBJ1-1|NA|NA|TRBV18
CASSPGLSNTEAFF
TGTGCCAGCTCACCGGGACTTTCGAACACTGAAGCTTTCTTT
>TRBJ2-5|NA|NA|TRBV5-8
CASSFGRGSQETQYF
TGTGCCAGCAGCTTTGGGCGAGGGAGCCAAGAGACCCAGTACTTC
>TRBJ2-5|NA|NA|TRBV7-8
CASSINQETQYF
TGTGCCAGCAGCATAAACCAAGAGACCCAGTACTTC
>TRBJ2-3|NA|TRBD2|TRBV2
CASSVGSSGRADTQYF
TGTGCCAGCAGTGTGGGGAGTAGCGGGCGGGCAGATACGCAGTATTTT
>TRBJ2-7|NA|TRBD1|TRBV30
CAWSVHVTGDFYEQYF
TGTGCCTGGAGTGTACACGTGACAGGGGACTTTTACGAGCAGTACTTC
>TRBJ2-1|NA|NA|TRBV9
CASSPSRRRQFNEQFF
TGTGCCAGCAGCCCTTCCCGGAGGCGCCAATTCAATGAGCAGTTCTTC
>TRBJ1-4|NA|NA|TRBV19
CASSTGFATNEKLFF
TGTGCCAGTAGTACAGGGTTTGCAACTAATGAAAAACTGTTTTTT
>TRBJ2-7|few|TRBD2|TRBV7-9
CASSRAGGPYYEQYF
TGTGCCAGCAGCCGGGCGGGAGGGCCGTACTACGAGCAGTACTTC
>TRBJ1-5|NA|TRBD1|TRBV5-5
CASSAMTGGNQPQHF
TGTGCCAGCAGCGCAATGACAGGGGGGAATCAGCCCCAGCATTTT
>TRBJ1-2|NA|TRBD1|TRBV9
CASSVLGTADYGYTF
TGTGCCAGCAGCGTATTGGGGACAGCGGACTATGGCTACACCTTC
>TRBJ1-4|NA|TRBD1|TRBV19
CASSGRTTGNEKLFF
TGTGCCAGTAGTGGGAGGACGACAGGGAATGAAAAACTGTTTTTT
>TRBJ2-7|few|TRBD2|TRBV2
CASSASPGREYYEQYF
TGTGCCAGCAGTGCCTCGCCGGGGCGGGAGTACTACGAGCAGTACTTC
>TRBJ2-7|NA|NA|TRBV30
CAWSVNSYEQYF
TGTGCCTGGAGTGTAAACAGCTACGAGCAGTACTTC
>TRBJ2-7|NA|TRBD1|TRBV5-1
CASSKRWQGEGEQYF
TGCGCCAGCAGCAAGCGATGGCAGGGGGAAGGGGAGCAGTACTTC
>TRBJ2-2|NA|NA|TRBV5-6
CASSLGYRAGTGELFF
TGTGCCAGCAGCTTGGGTTATAGGGCGGGGACCGGGGAGCTGTTTTTT
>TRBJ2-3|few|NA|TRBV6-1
CASSEAPRPADTQYF
TGTGCCAGCAGTGAAGCCCCGCGCCCCGCAGATACGCAGTATTTT
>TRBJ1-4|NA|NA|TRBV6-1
CASTPANEKLFF
TGTGCCAGCACTCCGGCTAATGAAAAACTGTTTTTT
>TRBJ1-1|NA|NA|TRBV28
CASSYDTRLEAFF
TGTGCCAGCAGTTATGACACCCGGCTGGAAGCTTTCTTT
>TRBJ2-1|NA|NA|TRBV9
CASSVLDEQFF
TGTGCCAGCAGCGTCCTCGATGAGCAGTTCTTC
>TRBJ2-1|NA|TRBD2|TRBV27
CASSLEIAGVGEFF
TGTGCCAGCAGTTTGGAAATAGCGGGAGTCGGGGAGTTCTTC
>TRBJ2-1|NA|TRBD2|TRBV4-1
CASSQDERLANEQFF
TGCGCCAGCAGCCAAGATGAGAGACTAGCGAATGAGCAGTTCTTC
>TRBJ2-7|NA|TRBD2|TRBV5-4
CASSLWSGGLAGTYEQYF
TGTGCCAGCAGCTTGTGGTCAGGGGGACTAGCGGGAACCTACGAGCAGTACTTC